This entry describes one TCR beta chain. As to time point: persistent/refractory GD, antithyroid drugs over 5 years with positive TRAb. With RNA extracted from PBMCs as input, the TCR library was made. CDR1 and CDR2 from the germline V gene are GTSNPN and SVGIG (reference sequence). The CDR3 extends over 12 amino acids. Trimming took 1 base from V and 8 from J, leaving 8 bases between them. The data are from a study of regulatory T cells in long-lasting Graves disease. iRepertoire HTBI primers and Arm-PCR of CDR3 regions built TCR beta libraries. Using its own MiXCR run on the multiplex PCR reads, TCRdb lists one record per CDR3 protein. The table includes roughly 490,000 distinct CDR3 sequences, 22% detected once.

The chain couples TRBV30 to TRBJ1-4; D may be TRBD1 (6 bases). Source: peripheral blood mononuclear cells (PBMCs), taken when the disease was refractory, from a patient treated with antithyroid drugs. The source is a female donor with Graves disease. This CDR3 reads CAWSAQGEKLFF. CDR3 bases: TGTGCCTGGAGTGCCCAGGGGGAAAAACTGTTTTTT. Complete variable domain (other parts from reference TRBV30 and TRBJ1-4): SQTIHQWPATLVQPVGSPLSLECTVEGTSNPNLYWYRQAAGRGLQLLFYSVGIGQISSEVPQNLSASRPQDRQFILSSKKLLLSDSGFYLCAWSAQGEKLFFGSGTQLSVL.